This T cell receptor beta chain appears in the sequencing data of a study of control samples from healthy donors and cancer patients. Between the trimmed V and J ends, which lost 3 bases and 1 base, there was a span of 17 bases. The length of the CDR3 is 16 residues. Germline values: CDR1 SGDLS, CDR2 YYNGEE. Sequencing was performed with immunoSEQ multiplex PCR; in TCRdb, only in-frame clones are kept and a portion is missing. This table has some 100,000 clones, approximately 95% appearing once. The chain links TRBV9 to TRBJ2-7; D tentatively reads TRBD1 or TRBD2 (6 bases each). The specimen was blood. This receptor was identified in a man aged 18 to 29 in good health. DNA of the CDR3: TGTGCCAGCAGCGCCGAGGGCCGGGGGCTATCCTACGAGCAGTACTTC. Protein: CASSAEGRGLSYEQYF.